The 30 T cell receptor beta chains below were found in one sample sequenced in a study of blood T cell repertoires in COVID-19. Using immunoSEQ multiplex PCR, the repertoire was profiled, and TCRdb retains in-frame clones only, with some absent. The sample contains approximately 50,000 clones, roughly 86% of which appear only once. What was sequenced was peripheral blood. The receptors originated from a woman aged 80 or older with acute or convalescent COVID-19.

The chain combines TRBV11-3 with TRBJ1-3, with D hard to call. The CDR3 extends over 13 amino acids. With 5 bases removed from V and 0 bases from J, the gap between germline ends came to 5 bases. Germline CDR1 reads SGHNT; CDR2 reads YENEEA. The CDR3, as DNA: TGTGCCAGCAGCCACAGCTCTGGAAACACCATATATTTT. The encoded protein is CASSHSSGNTIYF.

The chain employs TRBV18 and TRBJ2-3; 9 bases map to TRBD2. The V gene's germline CDR1 is KGHSH and CDR2 LQKENI. V was pared by 0 bases and J by 4 bases, with 11 bases of the junction left unmatched. This CDR3 has 18 amino acids. CDR3 in amino acids: CASSPPGPGAGGSDTQYF. For the CDR3, the DNA is TGTGCCAGCTCACCACCGGGGCCCGGAGCGGGGGGCTCAGATACGCAGTATTTT.

V gene TRBV7-9 combines with J gene TRBJ2-1; 9 nucleotides line up with TRBD1. Germline V gene data show CDR1 as SEHNR and CDR2 as FQNEAQ (reference sequence). This CDR3 has 14 amino acids. With V trimmed by 4 bases and J by 9 bases, 7 bases remained unmatched. The DNA of the CDR3 is TGTGCCAGCAGCTCGGGACAGGGTGTCACTGAGCAGTTCTTC. Residues: CASSSGQGVTEQFF.

The rearrangement uses TRBV5-1 and TRBJ1-4, with D unresolved. The CDR3 length is 16 residues. V was pared by 3 bases and J by 2 bases, with 14 bases between. CDR1 is SGHRS, CDR2 YFSETQ, per germline. The CDR3 protein is CASSSTLRGTNEKLFF. The CDR3 bases are TGCGCCAGCAGCTCGACTTTGCGAGGGACTAATGAAAAACTGTTTTTT.

The genes are TRBV12-3 or TRBV12-4 and TRBJ1-2; TRBD1 might be the D (6 bases). This CDR3 contains 13 residues. Trimming removed 6 bases at V and 6 bases at J, with 14 bases between. The CDR3 is CASSLQGRDGYTF. CDR3 DNA sequence: TGTGCCAGCAGCCTACAGGGCAGGGATGGCTACACCTTC.

The J gene is TRBJ2-5, the V gene TRBV12-3 or TRBV12-4; possible D gene TRBD2, 5 bases. The CDR3 runs 11 residues. Trimming took off 1 base at V and 13 bases at J, with 10 bases between the two ends. The CDR3 nucleotides are TGTGCCAGCAGTTTAGGCCCTAGCCTGTACTTC. This gives the protein CASSLGPSLYF.

The CDR3 protein is CASSQVWGSNQPQHF. In nucleotides, the CDR3 is TGTGCCAGCAGCCAAGTCTGGGGCAGCAATCAGCCCCAGCATTTT. The chain couples TRBV3-1 (or the pseudogene TRBV3-2) to TRBJ1-5; possibly TRBD1 for D (5 bases). Germline values: CDR1 LGHDT, CDR2 YNNKEL (reference sequence). The V end was cut by 1 base, the J end by 1 base, with 8 bases between. The length of the CDR3 is 15 residues.

The rearrangement joins TRBV24-1 to TRBJ2-5; a possible D gene is TRBD2 (6 bases). Germline values: CDR1 KGHDR, CDR2 SFDVKD. V dropped 3 bases and J dropped 8 bases, with 12 bases sitting between them. This CDR3 is 13 amino acids long. The CDR3 DNA is TGTGCCACCAGTGATAAGAGGGGACTTACCCAGTACTTC. As protein: CATSDKRGLTQYF.

The chain joins TRBV18 to TRBJ1-1; tentatively, D is TRBD1 (6 bases). Germline assignment: CDR1 KGHSH and CDR2 LQKENI. This CDR3 has 15 residues. V lost 3 bases to trimming and J lost 2 bases, with 13 bases between them. The CDR3: CASSPRRDINTEAFF. The CDR3 coding sequence is TGTGCCAGCTCACCTCGCCGGGACATAAACACTGAAGCTTTCTTT.

The count of this clone is one. This chain connects TRBV12-3 or TRBV12-4 to TRBJ2-1; tentatively, D is TRBD1 (6 bases). The CDR3 spans 11 residues. Trimming took off 5 bases at V and 10 bases at J, with 9 bases between the two ends. CDR3 residues: CASSPGQEQFF. The DNA of the CDR3 is TGTGCCAGCAGTCCAGGACAGGAGCAGTTCTTC.

There are a few counts of this clone. The chain carries TRBV11-2 and TRBJ2-3, with 7 nucleotides matching TRBD1. The CDR3 has 17 residues. Looked up from germline, CDR1 is SGHAT and CDR2 is FQNNGV. V was clipped by 4 bases and J by 1 base; unmatched bases: 11. The CDR3 is CASSSYGVGQRTDTQYF. CDR3 in DNA: TGTGCCAGCAGCTCCTACGGGGTGGGACAGCGCACAGATACGCAGTATTTT.

V and J are TRBV30 and TRBJ2-1; TRBD2 agrees at 11 bases. CDR1 and CDR2 (germline): GTSNPN, SVGIG (reference sequence). Trimming cost V 2 bases and J 4 bases; bases outside gene matches: 4. There are 15 residues in the CDR3. CDR3 DNA: TGTGCCTGGAGTCGACTAGCGGGAAATTACAATGAGCAGTTCTTC. Translation: CAWSRLAGNYNEQFF.

The rearrangement links TRBV5-4 to TRBJ1-2; D is undetermined. Germline values: CDR1 SGHNT, CDR2 YYREEE (reference sequence). The ends were cut back, 0 bases at V and 3 bases at J, with 9 bases in the middle. CDR3 size: 14 residues. The CDR3 nucleotides read TGTGCCAGCAGCTTGGGTGTCTCTGACTATGGCTACACCTTC. Protein sequence: CASSLGVSDYGYTF.

The V and J genes are TRBV7-8 and TRBJ2-7; D possibly corresponds to TRBD2 (6 bases). The germline V gene encodes CDR1 SGHVS and CDR2 FQNEAQ. Trimming shortened V by 5 bases and J by 0 bases, and 11 bases separated the two germline ends. This CDR3 is built from 14 residues. The DNA of the CDR3 is TGTGCCAGCAGCGTCGGAGGGAGCTCCTACGAGCAGTACGTC. This translates into CASSVGGSSYEQYV.

The V and J genes are TRBV6-5 and TRBJ2-7, with a tentative D call TRBD1 (5 bases). Trimming shortened V by 4 bases and J by 1 base, and 8 bases separated the two germline ends. The CDR3 is 13 amino acids. Germline CDR1 is MNHEY and CDR2 is SVGAGI. CDR3 protein: CASSSGQSYEQYF. In DNA form, the CDR3 reads TGTGCCAGCAGTTCAGGGCAGTCCTACGAGCAGTACTTC.

This chain links TRBV10-1 with TRBJ2-6; the D is unclear. Trimming pared 0 bases from V and 4 bases from J, leaving 10 bases between. The CDR3 loop spans 16 amino acids. The germline gives CDR1 WNHNN, CDR2 SYGVQD (reference sequence). The CDR3 is CASSESVSAGANVLTF. CDR3 sequence (DNA): TGCGCCAGCAGTGAGTCTGTGAGCGCCGGGGCCAACGTCCTGACTTTC.

The chain couples TRBV11-1 to TRBJ2-7; D perhaps matches TRBD1 (5 bases). The CDR3 is 13 amino acids. V was trimmed by 5 bases and J by 1 base, leaving 9 bases between them. Per germline, CDR1 SGHAT and CDR2 FQDESV (reference sequence). The CDR3 is CASSPDSSYEQYF. In DNA form, the CDR3 reads TGTGCCAGCAGCCCTGACAGTTCCTACGAGCAGTACTTC.

This clone was seen a few times. V and J are TRBV3-1 (or the pseudogene TRBV3-2) and TRBJ2-5; 10 nucleotides match TRBD2. V shed 5 bases and J 5 bases; nucleotides not matched to a gene: 8. The CDR3 runs 15 residues. Germline V gene sequence: CDR1 LGHDT, CDR2 YNNKEL (reference sequence). This chain's CDR3 is CASSASAGGDETQYF. The CDR3 nucleotides are TGTGCCAGCAGCGCGTCAGCGGGGGGGGATGAGACCCAGTACTTC.

This clone is a singleton in its sample. The chain uses TRBV7-9 and TRBJ2-7, with 13 positions matching TRBD2. Germline values: CDR1 SEHNR, CDR2 FQNEAQ (reference sequence). V shed 5 bases and J 1 base; nucleotides not matched to a gene: 5. This CDR3 is 16 amino acids long. CDR3 sequence reads: CASSPRTSGGSYEQYF. For the CDR3, the DNA is TGTGCCAGCAGCCCCAGGACTAGCGGGGGTTCCTACGAGCAGTACTTC.

V and J are TRBV11-2 and TRBJ1-4, with 8 bases that match TRBD1. This CDR3 has 13 residues. Germline V lookup: CDR1 SGHAT, CDR2 FQNNGV. Germline trimming cut 6 bases from V and 8 bases from J; bases unmatched to any gene: 5. The CDR3 bases are TGTGCCAGCAGTCAGGGGGCTGGCGAAAAACTGTTTTTT. This codes for CASSQGAGEKLFF.

The chain joins TRBV24-1 to TRBJ2-1; D not resolved. Trimming shortened V by 5 bases and J by 0 bases, and 13 bases separated the two germline ends. CDR3 size: 16 residues. The V gene's germline CDR1 is KGHDR and CDR2 SFDVKD. The CDR3 DNA reads TGTGCCACCAGTGGGGTAGACAACGGCTCCTACAATGAGCAGTTCTTC. Translating gives CATSGVDNGSYNEQFF.

The J gene is TRBJ1-6, the V gene TRBV30; D call uncertain. The CDR3 totals 12 residues. Germline loops: CDR1 GTSNPN, CDR2 SVGIG (reference sequence). Trimming removed 3 bases from V and 9 bases from J, with 9 bases in between. The CDR3 DNA reads as TGTGCCTGGAGAGGCGGGAGTTCACCCCTCCACTTT. It encodes CAWRGGSSPLHF.

The chain recombines TRBV10-3 with TRBJ2-4; TRBD1 might be the D (6 bases). CDR1 is ENHRY, CDR2 SYGVKD, per germline. Trimming pared 3 bases from V and 5 bases from J, leaving 14 bases between. This CDR3 contains 15 residues. The CDR3: CAISEGGVYENIQYF. In DNA form, the CDR3 reads TGTGCCATCAGTGAAGGGGGAGTATACGAAAACATTCAGTACTTC.

Written as DNA, the CDR3 is TGTGCCAGCAGGGGCACGGCAGGGGAAAATTCACCCCTCCACTTT. Translation: CASRGTAGENSPLHF. The genes are TRBV5-6 and TRBJ1-6, with a weak D call TRBD1 (6 bases). V was clipped by 5 bases and J by 7 bases, with 16 bases between them. The CDR3 covers 15 residues. CDR1 and CDR2 from the germline V gene are SGHDT and YYEEEE.

This sequence joins TRBV24-1 and TRBJ2-5; weak D call: TRBD1 (6 bases). The CDR3 has 14 amino acids. V lost 4 bases, J lost 2 bases, and 10 bases lay in between. Germline assignment: CDR1 KGHDR and CDR2 SFDVKD. The CDR3 reads CATSETGVQETQYF. The DNA for the CDR3 is TGTGCCACCAGTGAGACAGGAGTTCAAGAGACCCAGTACTTC.

There are a few counts of this clone. The CDR3 DNA is TGTGCCAGCGGTAAGGGGGTTAACACTGAAGCTTTCTTT. Translation gives CASGKGVNTEAFF. V gene TRBV12-3 or TRBV12-4 combines with J gene TRBJ1-1; perhaps TRBD1 as D (6 bases). The length of the CDR3 is 13 residues. Trimming shortened V by 8 bases and J by 2 bases, and 12 bases separated the two germline ends.

The genes are TRBV15 and TRBJ2-4; TRBD1 matches at 7 bases. The CDR3 length is 14 residues. V shed 0 bases, J shed 8 bases, and the junction held 4 bases outside the gene matches. Germline CDR1 and CDR2: LNHNV and YYDKDF (reference sequence). CDR3: CATSRDQGVDIQYF. CDR3 nucleotides: TGTGCCACCAGCAGAGACCAGGGGGTGGACATTCAGTACTTC.

The chain has TRBV10-3 and TRBJ1-1; D may be TRBD1 (6 bases). CDR1 is ENHRY, CDR2 SYGVKD, per germline. The length of the CDR3 is 13 residues. Between the trimmed V and J ends, which lost 9 bases and 1 base, there was a span of 12 bases. The CDR3 spells CAIGQDRNTEAFF. The DNA for the CDR3 is TGTGCCATAGGGCAGGACAGGAACACTGAAGCTTTCTTT.

CDR3 DNA: TGTGCCAGCAGTTACTCGCGGGACGAGCAGTTCTTC. This encodes CASSYSRDEQFF. This chain uses TRBV6-5 with TRBJ2-1; TRBD2 is a possible D gene (6 bases). The CDR3 runs 12 residues. V lost 0 bases, J lost 10 bases, and 7 bases lay in between. Germline loops: CDR1 MNHEY, CDR2 SVGAGI.

In its sample, this clone was seen a few times. The chain employs TRBV3-1 (or the pseudogene TRBV3-2) and TRBJ2-7; D gene unclear. This CDR3 contains 12 residues. The ends were cut back, 3 bases at V and 3 bases at J, with 6 bases in the middle. In germline, CDR1 is LGHDT, CDR2 YNNKEL (reference sequence). CDR3 DNA: TGTGCCAGCAGCCAGAGCGACTACGAGCAGTACTTC. Its translation: CASSQSDYEQYF.